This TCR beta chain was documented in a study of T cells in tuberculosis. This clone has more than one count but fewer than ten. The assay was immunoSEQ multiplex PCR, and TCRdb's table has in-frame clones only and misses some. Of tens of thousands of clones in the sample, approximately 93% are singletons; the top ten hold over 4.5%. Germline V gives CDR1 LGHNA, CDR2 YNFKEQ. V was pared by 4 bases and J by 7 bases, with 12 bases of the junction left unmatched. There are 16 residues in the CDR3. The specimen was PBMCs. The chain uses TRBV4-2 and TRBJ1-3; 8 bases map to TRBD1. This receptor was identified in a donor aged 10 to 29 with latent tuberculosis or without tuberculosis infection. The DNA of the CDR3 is TGTGCCAGCAGCCCCGTATCAGGGGGCGGACGCAACACCATATATTTT. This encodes CASSPVSGGGRNTIYF.